This T cell receptor beta chain was found in a study of preoperative IRX-2 immunotherapy in early breast cancer (dated by TCRdb to about 2019). Measured from the cysteine to the phenylalanine, the CDR3 is 13 residues long. The retained sequence is limited to the CDR3, 39 bases, with the frame set at the first base. About this clone: The target of this receptor is not known. Qualities for individual bases were not recorded, and no much larger clone is one base off.

Library generation was performed with the immunoSEQ multiplex PCR assay. Held by TCRdb, this immuneACCESS table contains in-frame sequences only and omits some clones. Under half of the omission traces to an unresolved V gene where checked; the cause of the rest is unknown. The sample yields 39,000 or so clones; roughly 77% were counted once. Clones ranked in the top ten supply 0.95% to 1.5% of the sample. The treatment or condition label, as the study defines it: preoperative locoregional IRX-2 cytokine immunotherapy. The samples were obtained from a phase Ib study that tested preoperative, locoregional IRX-2 cytokine immunotherapy meant to prime immune responses. Patients with early-stage breast cancer who were given IRX-2 before surgery served as donors.

The TCR comes from a human donor with breast cancer. This specimen consisted of tumor tissue, obtained after IRX-2 immunotherapy. The chain is encoded by TRBV1 joined to TRBJ2-7; the table's D call, TRBD1, has no DNA check behind it. TRBV1 is described as a pseudogene. The CDR3 loop reads CASSQDRQYGQYF. Here is the DNA: TGCGCCAGCAGCCAAGATCGACAGTACGGGCAGTACTTC.